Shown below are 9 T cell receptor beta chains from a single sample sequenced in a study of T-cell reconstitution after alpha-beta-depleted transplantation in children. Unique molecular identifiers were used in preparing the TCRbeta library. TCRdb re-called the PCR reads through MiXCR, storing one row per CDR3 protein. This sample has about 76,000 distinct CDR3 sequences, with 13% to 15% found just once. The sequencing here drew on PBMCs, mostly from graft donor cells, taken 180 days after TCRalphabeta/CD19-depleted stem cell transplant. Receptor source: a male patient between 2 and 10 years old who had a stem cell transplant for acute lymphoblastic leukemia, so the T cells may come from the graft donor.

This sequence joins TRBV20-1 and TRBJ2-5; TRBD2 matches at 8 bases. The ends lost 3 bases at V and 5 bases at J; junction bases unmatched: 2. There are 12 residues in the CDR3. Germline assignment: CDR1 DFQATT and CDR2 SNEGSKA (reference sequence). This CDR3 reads CSASGGAETQYF. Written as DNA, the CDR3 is TGCAGTGCTAGCGGGGGGGCGGAGACCCAGTACTTC.

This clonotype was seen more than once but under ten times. CDR3: CASSYGAGNTIYF. In nucleotides, the CDR3 is TGTGCCAGCAGTTACGGGGCGGGAAACACCATATATTTT. This chain links TRBV12-3 or TRBV12-4 with TRBJ1-3, with a weak D call TRBD1 (5 bases). The V end lost 4 bases, the J end lost 4 bases, and 8 bases lay between the germline ends. The CDR3 totals 13 residues.

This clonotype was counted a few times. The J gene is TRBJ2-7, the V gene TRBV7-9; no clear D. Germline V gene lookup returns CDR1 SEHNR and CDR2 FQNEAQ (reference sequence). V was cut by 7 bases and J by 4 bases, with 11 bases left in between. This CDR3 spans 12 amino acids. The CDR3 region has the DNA TGTGCCAGCACCATAGGGTCTTACGAGCAGTACTTC. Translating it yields CASTIGSYEQYF. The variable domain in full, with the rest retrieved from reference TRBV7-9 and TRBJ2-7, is DTGVSQNPRHKITKRGQNVTFRCDPISEHNRLYWYRQTLGQGPEFLTYFQNEAQLEKSRLLSDRFSAERPKGSFSTLEIQRTEQGDSAMYLCASTIGSYEQYFGPGTRLTVT.

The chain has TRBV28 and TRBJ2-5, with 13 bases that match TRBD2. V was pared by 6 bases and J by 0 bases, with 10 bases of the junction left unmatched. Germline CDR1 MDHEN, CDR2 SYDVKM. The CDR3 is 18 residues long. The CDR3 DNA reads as TGTGCCAGCAGCTACCGACTAGCGGGGGGCGAGTACCAAGAGACCCAGTACTTC. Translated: CASSYRLAGGEYQETQYF.

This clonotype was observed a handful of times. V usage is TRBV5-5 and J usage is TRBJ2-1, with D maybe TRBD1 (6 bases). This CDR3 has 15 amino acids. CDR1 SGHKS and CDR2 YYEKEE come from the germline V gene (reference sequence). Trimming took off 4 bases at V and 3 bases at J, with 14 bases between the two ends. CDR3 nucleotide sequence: TGTGCCAGCAGCCCCGTTGCCAGGGGCTACAATGAGCAGTTCTTC. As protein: CASSPVARGYNEQFF.

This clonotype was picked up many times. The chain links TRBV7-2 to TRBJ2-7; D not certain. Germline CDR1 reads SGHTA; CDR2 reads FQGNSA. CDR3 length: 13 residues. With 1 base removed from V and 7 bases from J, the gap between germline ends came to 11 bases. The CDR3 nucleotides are TGTGCCAGCAGCTTAGTTACGAGTTTGGAGCAGTACTTC. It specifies CASSLVTSLEQYF. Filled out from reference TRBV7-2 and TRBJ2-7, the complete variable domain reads GAGVSQSPSNKVTEKGKDVELRCDPISGHTALYWYRQSLGQGLEFLIYFQGNSAPDKSGLPSDRFSAERTGGSVSTLTIQRTQQEDSAVYLCASSLVTSLEQYFGPGTRLTVT.

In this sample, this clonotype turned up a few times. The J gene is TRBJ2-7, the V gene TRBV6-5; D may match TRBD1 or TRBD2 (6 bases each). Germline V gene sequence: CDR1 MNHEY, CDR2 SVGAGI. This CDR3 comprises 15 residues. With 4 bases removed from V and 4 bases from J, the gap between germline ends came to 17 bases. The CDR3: CASSLAGTLTYEQYF. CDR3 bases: TGTGCCAGCAGTTTGGCGGGGACACTTACTTACGAGCAGTACTTC.

The CDR3 DNA reads TGTGCCAGCAGCCAAGATGAGGGGTTGTACGAGCAGTACTTC. Residues: CASSQDEGLYEQYF. V is TRBV3-1 and J is TRBJ2-7, with D perhaps TRBD1 or TRBD2 (5 bases each). Per the germline V gene, CDR1 is LGHDT and CDR2 is YNNKEL (reference sequence). The germline V and J ends were trimmed by 0 bases and 4 bases, with 10 bases remaining between them. The CDR3 length is 14 residues.

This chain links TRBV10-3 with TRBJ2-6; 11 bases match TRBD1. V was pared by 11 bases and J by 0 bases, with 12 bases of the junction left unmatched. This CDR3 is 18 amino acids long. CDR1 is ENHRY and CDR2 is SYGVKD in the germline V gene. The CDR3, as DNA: TGTGCCTCAGGCGCCCGGGACAGGGGGTTCTCTGGGGCCAACGTCCTGACTTTC. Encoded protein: CASGARDRGFSGANVLTF.